The TCR beta chain described here comes from a study of graft-versus-host responses after intestinal transplantation. CDR3 size: 12 residues. The germline V gene encodes CDR1 MDHEN and CDR2 SYDVKM. Trimming stripped 5 bases from V and 1 base from J, with 6 bases between. Sequencing used immunoSEQ multiplex PCR; TCRdb keeps in-frame clones, though not all of them. The table lists about 47,000 clones, over 85% of them singletons. This TCR came from a human patient who received an intestinal transplant, so some T cells may come from the graft donor. The sequencing used PBMCs, collected around 790 days after a first intestinal transplant, on the day of a second. The chain couples TRBV28 to TRBJ2-7; maybe TRBD1 (5 bases). The CDR3 coding sequence is TGTGCCAGCAGTACAGGTTCCTACGAGCAGTACTTC. Encoded protein: CASSTGSYEQYF.